This TCR beta chain comes out of a study of early T cells in non-severe SARS-CoV-2 infection. Study-wide background: Alpha and beta chains were unpaired, from unsorted whole-blood bulk RNA.

Study-level findings and limits: Matches to VDJdb favored anti-spike CD8 responses and missed private and CD4 specificities.

From the 5' RACE reads, TCRdb called clonotypes with MiXCR, one entry per CDR3 protein. The repertoire holds under 85,000 distinct CDR3 sequences, with about 5% as singletons. V was pared by 4 bases and J by 2 bases, with 12 bases between. Germline loops: CDR1 LNHDA, CDR2 SQIVND (reference sequence). This CDR3 contains 15 residues. Many counts were recorded for this clonotype. What it binds is not known. The sample here was whole blood, taken at baseline. The receptor comes from an adult who was a healthcare worker with PCR-confirmed SARS-CoV-2 infection or an uninfected control (not recorded which). The chain couples TRBV19 to TRBJ2-1; perhaps TRBD1 as D (6 bases). In nucleotides, the CDR3 is TGTGCCAGTAGTAGGGCAGGGGTCCCCTACAATGAGCAGTTCTTC. Translated, it gives CASSRAGVPYNEQFF.